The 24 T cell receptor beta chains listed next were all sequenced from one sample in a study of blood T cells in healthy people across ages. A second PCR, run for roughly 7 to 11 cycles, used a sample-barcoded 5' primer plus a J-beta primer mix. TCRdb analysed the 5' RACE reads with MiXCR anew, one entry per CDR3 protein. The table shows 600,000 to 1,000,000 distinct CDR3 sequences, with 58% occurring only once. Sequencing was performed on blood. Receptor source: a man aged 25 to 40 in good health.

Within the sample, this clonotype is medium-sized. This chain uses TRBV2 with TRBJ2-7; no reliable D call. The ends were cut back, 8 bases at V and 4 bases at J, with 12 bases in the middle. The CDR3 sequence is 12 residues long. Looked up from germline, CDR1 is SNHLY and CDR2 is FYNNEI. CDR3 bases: TGTGCCAGCTGCAGAAATTATTACGAGCAGTACTTC. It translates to CASCRNYYEQYF.

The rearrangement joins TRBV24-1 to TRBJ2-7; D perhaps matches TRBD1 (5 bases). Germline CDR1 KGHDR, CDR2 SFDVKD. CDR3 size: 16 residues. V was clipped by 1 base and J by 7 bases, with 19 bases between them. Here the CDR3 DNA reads TGTGCCACCAGTGATTTTACTGGGGCAAGGGGCAATGAGCAGTACTTC. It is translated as CATSDFTGARGNEQYF.

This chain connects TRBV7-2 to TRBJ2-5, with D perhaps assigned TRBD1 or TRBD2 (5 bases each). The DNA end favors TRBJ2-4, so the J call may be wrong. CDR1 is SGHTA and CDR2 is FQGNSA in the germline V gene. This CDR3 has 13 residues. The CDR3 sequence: CASRRDWGSIQYF. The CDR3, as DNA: TGTGCCAGCAGACGAGACTGGGGGAGCATTCAGTACTTC.

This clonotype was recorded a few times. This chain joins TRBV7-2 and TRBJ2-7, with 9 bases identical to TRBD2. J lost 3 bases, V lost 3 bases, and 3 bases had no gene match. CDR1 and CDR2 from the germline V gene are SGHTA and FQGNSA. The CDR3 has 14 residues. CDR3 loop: CASSFWTSDYEQYF. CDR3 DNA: TGTGCCAGCAGCTTCTGGACTAGCGACTACGAGCAGTACTTC.

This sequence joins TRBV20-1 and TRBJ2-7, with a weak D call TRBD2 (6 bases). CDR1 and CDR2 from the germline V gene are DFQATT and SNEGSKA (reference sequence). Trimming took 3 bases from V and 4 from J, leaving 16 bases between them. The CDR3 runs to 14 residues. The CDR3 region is CSASDRSGPYEQYF. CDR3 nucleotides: TGCAGTGCTAGCGATCGGAGCGGGCCTTACGAGCAGTACTTC.

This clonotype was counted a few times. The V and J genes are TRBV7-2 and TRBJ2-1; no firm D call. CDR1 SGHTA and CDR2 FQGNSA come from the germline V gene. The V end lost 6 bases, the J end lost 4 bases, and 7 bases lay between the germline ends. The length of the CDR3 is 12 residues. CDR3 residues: CASSGLYNEQFF. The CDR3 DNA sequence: TGTGCCAGCAGTGGGTTATACAATGAGCAGTTCTTC. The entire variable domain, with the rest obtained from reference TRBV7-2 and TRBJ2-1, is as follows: GAGVSQSPSNKVTEKGKDVELRCDPISGHTALYWYRQSLGQGLEFLIYFQGNSAPDKSGLPSDRFSAERTGGSVSTLTIQRTQQEDSAVYLCASSGLYNEQFFGPGTRLTVL.

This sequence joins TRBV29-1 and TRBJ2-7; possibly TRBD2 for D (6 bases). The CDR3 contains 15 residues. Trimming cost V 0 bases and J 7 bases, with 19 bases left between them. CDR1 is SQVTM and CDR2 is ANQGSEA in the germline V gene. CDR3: CSVEEWRGTYNEQYF. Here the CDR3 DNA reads TGCAGCGTTGAAGAGTGGCGGGGAACCTACAATGAGCAGTACTTC.

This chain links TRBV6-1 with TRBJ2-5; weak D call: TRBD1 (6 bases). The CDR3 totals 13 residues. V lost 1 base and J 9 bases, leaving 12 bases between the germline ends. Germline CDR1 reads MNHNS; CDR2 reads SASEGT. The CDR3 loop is CASSEEGHLSQYF. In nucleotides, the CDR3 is TGTGCCAGCAGTGAAGAGGGACATCTGTCCCAGTACTTC.

DNA of the CDR3: TGTGCCAGTGGGAGATTCAGGGGAGAGTCGAACACTGAAGCTTTCTTT. It codes for CASGRFRGESNTEAFF. The V gene is TRBV7-9, the J gene TRBJ1-1; tentative D call: TRBD1 (6 bases). The length of the CDR3 is 16 residues. V was clipped by 9 bases and J by 1 base, with 21 bases between them. Germline loops: CDR1 SEHNR, CDR2 FQNEAQ (reference sequence).

CDR3 region: CASSGRGSNQPQHF. CDR3 nucleotides: TGTGCCAGCAGTGGGCGGGGGAGCAATCAGCCCCAGCATTTT. The V gene is TRBV2, the J gene TRBJ1-5; possibly TRBD1 for D (5 bases). V shed 4 bases and J shed 1 base, with 8 bases lying between them. CDR3 length: 14 residues. The germline V gene encodes CDR1 SNHLY and CDR2 FYNNEI. The complete variable domain, with remaining parts taken from reference TRBV2 and TRBJ1-5, reads EPEVTQTPSHQVTQMGQEVILRCVPISNHLYFYWYRQILGQKVEFLVSFYNNEISEKSEIFDDQFSVERPDGSNFTLKIRSTKLEDSAMYFCASSGRGSNQPQHFGDGTRLSIL.

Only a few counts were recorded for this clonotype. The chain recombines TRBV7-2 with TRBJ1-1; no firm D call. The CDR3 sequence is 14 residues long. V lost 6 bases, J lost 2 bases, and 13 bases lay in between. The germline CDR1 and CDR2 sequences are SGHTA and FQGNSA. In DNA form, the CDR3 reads TGTGCCAGCAGTACCGAGGGTTTCAACACTGAAGCTTTCTTT. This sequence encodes CASSTEGFNTEAFF. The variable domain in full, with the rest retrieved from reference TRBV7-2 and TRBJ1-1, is GAGVSQSPSNKVTEKGKDVELRCDPISGHTALYWYRQSLGQGLEFLIYFQGNSAPDKSGLPSDRFSAERTGGSVSTLTIQRTQQEDSAVYLCASSTEGFNTEAFFGQGTRLTVV.

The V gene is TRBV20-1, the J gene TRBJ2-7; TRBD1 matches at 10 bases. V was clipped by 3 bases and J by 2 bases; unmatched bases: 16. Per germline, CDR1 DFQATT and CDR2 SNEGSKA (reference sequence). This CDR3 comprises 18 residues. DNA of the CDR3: TGCAGTGCTAGGTCGCCCGGGACAGGGGTGACCAAACCCTACGAGCAGTACTTC. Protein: CSARSPGTGVTKPYEQYF.

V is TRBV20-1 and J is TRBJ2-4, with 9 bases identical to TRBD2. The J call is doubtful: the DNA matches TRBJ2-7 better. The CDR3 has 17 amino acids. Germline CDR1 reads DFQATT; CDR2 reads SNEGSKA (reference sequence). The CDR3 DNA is TGCAGTGCCAGCCCAATAGCGGGGGCAGCCAAAACCTACGAGCAGTACTTC. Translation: CSASPIAGAAKTYEQYF.

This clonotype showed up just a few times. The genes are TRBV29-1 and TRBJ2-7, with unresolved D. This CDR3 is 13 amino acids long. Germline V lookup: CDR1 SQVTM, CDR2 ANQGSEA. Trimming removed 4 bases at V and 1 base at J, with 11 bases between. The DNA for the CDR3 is TGCAGCGTTGCTGCTACACCTTCCTACGAGCAGTACTTC. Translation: CSVAATPSYEQYF.

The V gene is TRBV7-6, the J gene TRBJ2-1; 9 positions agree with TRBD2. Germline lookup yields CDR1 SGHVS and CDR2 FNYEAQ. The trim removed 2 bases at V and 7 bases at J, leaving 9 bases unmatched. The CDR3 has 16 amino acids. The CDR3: CASSLRLGGRENEQFF. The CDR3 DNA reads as TGTGCCAGCAGCTTAAGACTAGGCGGGAGGGAGAATGAGCAGTTCTTC. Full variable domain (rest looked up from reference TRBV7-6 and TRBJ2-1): GAGVSQSPRYKVTKRGQDVALRCDPISGHVSLYWYRQALGQGPEFLTYFNYEAQQDKSGLPNDRFSAERPEGSISTLTIQRTEQRDSAMYRCASSLRLGGRENEQFFGPGTRLTVL.

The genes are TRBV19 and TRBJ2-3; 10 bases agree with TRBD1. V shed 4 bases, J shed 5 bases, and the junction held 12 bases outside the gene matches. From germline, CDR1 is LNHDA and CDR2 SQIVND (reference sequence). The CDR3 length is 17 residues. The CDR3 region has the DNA TGTGCCAGTAGTACCCTAGGGGGACAGGGGCTACGAGATACGCAGTATTTT. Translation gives CASSTLGGQGLRDTQYF.

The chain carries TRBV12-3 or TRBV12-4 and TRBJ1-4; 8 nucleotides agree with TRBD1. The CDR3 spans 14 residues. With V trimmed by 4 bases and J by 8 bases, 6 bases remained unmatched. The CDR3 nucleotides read TGTGCCAGCAGTTCGGGACAGGAAAAGGAAAAACTGTTTTTT. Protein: CASSSGQEKEKLFF.

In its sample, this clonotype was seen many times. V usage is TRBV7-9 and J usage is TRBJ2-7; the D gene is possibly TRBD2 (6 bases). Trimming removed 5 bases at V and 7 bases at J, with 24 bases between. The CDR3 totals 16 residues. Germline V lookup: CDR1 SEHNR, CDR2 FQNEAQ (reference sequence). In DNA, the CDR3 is TGTGCCAGCAGCCACGGGTCTAGCGACCTTCGTCGGGAGCAGTACTTC. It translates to CASSHGSSDLRREQYF.

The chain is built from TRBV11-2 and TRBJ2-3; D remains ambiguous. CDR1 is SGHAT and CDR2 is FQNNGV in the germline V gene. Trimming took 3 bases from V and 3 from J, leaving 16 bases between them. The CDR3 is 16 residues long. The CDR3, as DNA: TGTGCCAGCAGCTTTTGGTGGGCGGAGATTACAGATACGCAGTATTTT. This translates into CASSFWWAEITDTQYF. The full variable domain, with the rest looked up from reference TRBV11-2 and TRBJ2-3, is EAGVAQSPRYKIIEKRQSVAFWCNPISGHATLYWYQQILGQGPKLLIQFQNNGVVDDSQLPKDRFSAERLKGVDSTLKIQPAKLEDSAVYLCASSFWWAEITDTQYFGPGTRLTVL.

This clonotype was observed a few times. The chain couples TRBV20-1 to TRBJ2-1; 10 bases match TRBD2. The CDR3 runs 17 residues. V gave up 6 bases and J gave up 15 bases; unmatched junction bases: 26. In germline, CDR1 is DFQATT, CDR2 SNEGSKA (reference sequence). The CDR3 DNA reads TGCAGTGCAGCGGGCCTGGGTGGGACTAGCGTCCGGGGATGGATGTTCTTC. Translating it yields CSAAGLGGTSVRGWMFF.

The CDR3 coding sequence is TGTGCCATCAGTGCCGTGGGGTTAGGAACAGATACGCAGTATTTT. Protein product: CAISAVGLGTDTQYF. V gene TRBV10-3 combines with J gene TRBJ2-3; D is uncertain. Trimming took 4 bases from V and 3 from J, leaving 14 bases between them. Germline CDR1 is ENHRY and CDR2 is SYGVKD. The CDR3 covers 15 residues.

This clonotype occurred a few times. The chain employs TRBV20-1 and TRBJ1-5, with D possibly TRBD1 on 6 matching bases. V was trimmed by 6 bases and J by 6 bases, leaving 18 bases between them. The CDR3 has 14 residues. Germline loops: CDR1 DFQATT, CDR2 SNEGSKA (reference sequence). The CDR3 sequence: CSAREGGAGQPQHF. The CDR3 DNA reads TGCAGTGCCCGGGAGGGGGGCGCGGGTCAGCCCCAGCATTTT.

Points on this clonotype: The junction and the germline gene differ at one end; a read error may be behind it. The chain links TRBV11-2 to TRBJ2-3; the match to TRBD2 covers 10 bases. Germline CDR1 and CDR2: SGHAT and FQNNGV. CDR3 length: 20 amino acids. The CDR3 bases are TGTGCCTGCAGCTTAGATCTGCCTCGCGGGACTAGCGTGAGCACAGATACGCAGTATTTT. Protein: CACSLDLPRGTSVSTDTQYF.

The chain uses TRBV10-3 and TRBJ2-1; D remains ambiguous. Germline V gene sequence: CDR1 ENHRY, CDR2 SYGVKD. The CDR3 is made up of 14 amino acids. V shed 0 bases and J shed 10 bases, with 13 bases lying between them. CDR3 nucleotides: TGTGCCATCAGTGAGTCCCGACCTCCCGGGGAGCAGTTCTTC. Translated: CAISESRPPGEQFF.